This T cell receptor (beta chain) was retrieved from a study of shared clonotypes between healthy human individuals. Study-wide results and caveats: The study found about 5% of naive CD4 clonotypes shared across several donors.

Worth noting for this clone: Antigen specificity is unknown.

The assay ran at deep level. Every subset's genomic DNA went evenly onto several immunoSEQ plates. Assay: immunoSEQ multiplex PCR; the TCRdb copy retains only in-frame clones and omits some. In the table there are fewer than 850,000 clones, 96% of which are singletons. CD45RO-negative CD8 cells positively selected for CCR7 made up the naive population, which excluded terminally differentiated effector memory CD45RA+ cells. V was pared by 4 bases and J by 4 bases, with 13 bases between. This CDR3 has 15 residues. Germline CDR1 is MNHEY and CDR2 is SVGAGI. The sequenced material came from naive CD8+ T cells sorted from blood. The source is a man aged 25 to 40 in good health. This chain links TRBV6-5 with TRBJ2-2; D not resolved. The CDR3 region is CASSWTPYGTGELFF. The CDR3 DNA sequence: TGTGCCAGCAGTTGGACGCCTTACGGCACCGGGGAGCTGTTTTTT.